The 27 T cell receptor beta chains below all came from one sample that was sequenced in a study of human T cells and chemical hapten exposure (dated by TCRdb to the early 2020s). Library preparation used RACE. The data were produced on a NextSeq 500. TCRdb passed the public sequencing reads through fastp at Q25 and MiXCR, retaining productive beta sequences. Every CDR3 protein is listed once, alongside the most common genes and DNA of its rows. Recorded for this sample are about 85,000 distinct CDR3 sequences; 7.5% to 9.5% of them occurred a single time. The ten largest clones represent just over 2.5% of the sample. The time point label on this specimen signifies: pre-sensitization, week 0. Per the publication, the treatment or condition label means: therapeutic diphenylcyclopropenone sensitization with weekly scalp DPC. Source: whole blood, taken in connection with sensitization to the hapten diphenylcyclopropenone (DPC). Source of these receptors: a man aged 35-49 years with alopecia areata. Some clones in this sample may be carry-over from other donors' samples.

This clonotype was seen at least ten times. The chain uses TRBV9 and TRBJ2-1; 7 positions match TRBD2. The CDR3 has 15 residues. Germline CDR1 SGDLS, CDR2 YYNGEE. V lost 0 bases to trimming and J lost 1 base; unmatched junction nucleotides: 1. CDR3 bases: TGTGCCAGCAGCGTAGAGGGAGGGTCCTACAATGAGCAGTTCTTC. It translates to CASSVEGGSYNEQFF.

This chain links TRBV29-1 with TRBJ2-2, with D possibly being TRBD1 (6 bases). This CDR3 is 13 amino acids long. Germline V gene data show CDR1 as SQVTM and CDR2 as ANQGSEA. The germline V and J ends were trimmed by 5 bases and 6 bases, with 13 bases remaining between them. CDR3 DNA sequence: TGCAGCGTTTCTGAACAGGGTGCCGGGGAGCTGTTTTTT. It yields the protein CSVSEQGAGELFF.

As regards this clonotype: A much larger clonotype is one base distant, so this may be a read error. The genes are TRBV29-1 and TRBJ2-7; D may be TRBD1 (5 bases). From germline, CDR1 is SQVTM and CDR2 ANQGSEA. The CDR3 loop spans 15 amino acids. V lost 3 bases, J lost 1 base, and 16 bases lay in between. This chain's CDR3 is CSVDRWQGESYEQYF. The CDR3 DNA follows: TGCAGCGTTGATAGGTGGCAGGGTGAATCCTACGAGCAGTACTTC.

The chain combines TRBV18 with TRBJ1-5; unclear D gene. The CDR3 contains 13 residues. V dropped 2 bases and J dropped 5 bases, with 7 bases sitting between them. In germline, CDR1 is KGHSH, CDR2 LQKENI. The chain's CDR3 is CASSPGYDQPQHF. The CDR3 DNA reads TGTGCCAGCTCACCAGGATATGATCAGCCCCAGCATTTT.

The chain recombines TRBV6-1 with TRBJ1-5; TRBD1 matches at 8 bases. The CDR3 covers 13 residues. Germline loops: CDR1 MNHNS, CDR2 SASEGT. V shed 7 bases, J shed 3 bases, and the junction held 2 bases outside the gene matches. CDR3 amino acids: CASNRGNNQPQHF. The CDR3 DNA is TGTGCCAGCAACAGGGGGAACAATCAGCCCCAGCATTTT.

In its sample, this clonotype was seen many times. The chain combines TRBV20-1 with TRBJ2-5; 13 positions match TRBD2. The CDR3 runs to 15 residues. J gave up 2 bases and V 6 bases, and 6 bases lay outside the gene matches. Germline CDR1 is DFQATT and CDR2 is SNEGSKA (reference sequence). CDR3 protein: CSAQGLAGLQETQYF. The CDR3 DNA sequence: TGCAGTGCCCAGGGACTAGCGGGGTTACAAGAGACCCAGTACTTC.

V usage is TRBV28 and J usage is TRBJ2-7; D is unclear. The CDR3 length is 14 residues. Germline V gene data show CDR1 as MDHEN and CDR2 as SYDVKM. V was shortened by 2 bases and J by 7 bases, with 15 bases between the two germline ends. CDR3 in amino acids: CASSLGVGQTEQYF. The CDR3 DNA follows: TGTGCCAGCAGTTTAGGGGTTGGTCAGACGGAGCAGTACTTC.

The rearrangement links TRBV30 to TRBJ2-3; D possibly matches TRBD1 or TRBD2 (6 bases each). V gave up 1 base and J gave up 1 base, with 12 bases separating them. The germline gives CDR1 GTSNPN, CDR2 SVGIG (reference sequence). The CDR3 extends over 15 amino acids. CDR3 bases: TGTGCCTGGAGTGCAGGGGACTCCGGCACAGATACGCAGTATTTT. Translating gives CAWSAGDSGTDTQYF.

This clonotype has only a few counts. The CDR3 DNA follows: TGTGCCAGCAGCTTAAGCCGGGATTGGCCTAGACGCAACAATGAGCAGTTCTTC. The encoded protein is CASSLSRDWPRRNNEQFF. The V gene is TRBV7-2, the J gene TRBJ2-1; tentatively, D is TRBD2 (5 bases). Germline CDR1 SGHTA, CDR2 FQGNSA. The CDR3 is 18 amino acids. V was trimmed by 2 bases and J by 5 bases, leaving 22 bases between them.

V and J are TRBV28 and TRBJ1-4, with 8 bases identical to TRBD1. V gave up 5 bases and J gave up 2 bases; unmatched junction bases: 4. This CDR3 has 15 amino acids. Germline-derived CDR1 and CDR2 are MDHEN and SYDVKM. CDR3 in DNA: TGTGCCAGCAGTATCCGGACAGGGACTAATGAAAAACTGTTTTTT. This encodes CASSIRTGTNEKLFF. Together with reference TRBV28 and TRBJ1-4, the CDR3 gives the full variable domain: DVKVTQSSRYLVKRTGEKVFLECVQDMDHENMFWYRQDPGLGLRLIYFSYDVKMKEKGDIPEGYSVSREKKERFSLILESASTNQTSMYLCASSIRTGTNEKLFFGSGTQLSVL.

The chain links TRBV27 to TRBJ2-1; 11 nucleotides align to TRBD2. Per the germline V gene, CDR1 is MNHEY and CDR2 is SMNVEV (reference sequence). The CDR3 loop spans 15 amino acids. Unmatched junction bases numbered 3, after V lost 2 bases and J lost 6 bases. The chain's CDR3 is CASSLGTSGFNEQFF. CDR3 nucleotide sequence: TGTGCCAGCAGTTTAGGGACTAGCGGCTTCAATGAGCAGTTCTTC.

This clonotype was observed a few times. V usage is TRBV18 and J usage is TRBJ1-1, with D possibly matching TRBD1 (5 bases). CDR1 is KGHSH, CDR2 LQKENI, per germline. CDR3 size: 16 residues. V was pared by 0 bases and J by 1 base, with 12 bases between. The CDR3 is CASSPPQLQGNTEAFF. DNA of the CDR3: TGTGCCAGCTCACCACCTCAACTTCAGGGGAACACTGAAGCTTTCTTT.

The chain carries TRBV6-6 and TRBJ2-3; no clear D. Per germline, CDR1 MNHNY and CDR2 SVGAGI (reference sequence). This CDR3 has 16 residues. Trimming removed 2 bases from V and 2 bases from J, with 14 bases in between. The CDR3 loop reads CASSYGSGSVTDTQYF. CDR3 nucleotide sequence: TGTGCCAGCAGTTACGGGTCGGGTTCCGTCACAGATACGCAGTATTTT.

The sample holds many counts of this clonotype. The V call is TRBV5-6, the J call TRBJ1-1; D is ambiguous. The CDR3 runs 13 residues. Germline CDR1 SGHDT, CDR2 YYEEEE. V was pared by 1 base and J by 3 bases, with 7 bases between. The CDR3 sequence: CASSLIGDTEAFF. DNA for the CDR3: TGTGCCAGCAGCTTGATTGGGGACACTGAAGCTTTCTTT.

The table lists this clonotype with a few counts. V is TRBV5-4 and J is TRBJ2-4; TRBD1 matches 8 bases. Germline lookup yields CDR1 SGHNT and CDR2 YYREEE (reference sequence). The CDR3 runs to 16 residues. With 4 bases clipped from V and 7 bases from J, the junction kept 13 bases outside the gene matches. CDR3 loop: CASSLGDRNVGNIQYF. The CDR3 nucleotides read TGTGCCAGCAGCCTGGGGGACAGGAATGTGGGGAACATTCAGTACTTC.

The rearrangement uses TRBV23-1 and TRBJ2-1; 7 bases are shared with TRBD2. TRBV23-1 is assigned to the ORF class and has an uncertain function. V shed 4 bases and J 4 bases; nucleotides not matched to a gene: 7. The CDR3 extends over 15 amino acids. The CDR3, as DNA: TGCGCCAGCAGTCCCCTAGCGGTCGTTTACAATGAGCAGTTCTTC. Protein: CASSPLAVVYNEQFF.

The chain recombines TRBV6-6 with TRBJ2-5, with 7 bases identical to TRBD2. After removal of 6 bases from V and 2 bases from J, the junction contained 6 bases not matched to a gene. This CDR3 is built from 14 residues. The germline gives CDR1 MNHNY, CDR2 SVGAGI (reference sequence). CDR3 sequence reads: CASRNSGGQETQYF. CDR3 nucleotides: TGTGCCAGCAGGAACTCGGGGGGTCAAGAGACCCAGTACTTC.

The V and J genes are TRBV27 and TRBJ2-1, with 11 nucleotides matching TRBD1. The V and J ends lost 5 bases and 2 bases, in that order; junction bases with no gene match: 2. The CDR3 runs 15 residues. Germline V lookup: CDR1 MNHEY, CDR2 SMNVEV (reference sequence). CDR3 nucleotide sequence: TGTGCCAGCAGTCCGGACAGGGGGCCCTACAATGAGCAGTTCTTC. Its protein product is CASSPDRGPYNEQFF.

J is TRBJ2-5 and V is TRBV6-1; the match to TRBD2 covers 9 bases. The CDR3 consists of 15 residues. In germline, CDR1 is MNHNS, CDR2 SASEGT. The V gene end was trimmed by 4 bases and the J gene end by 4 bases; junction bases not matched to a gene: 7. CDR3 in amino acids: CASSGSGRSLETQYF. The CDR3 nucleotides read TGTGCCAGCAGTGGTAGCGGGAGAAGTCTAGAGACCCAGTACTTC.

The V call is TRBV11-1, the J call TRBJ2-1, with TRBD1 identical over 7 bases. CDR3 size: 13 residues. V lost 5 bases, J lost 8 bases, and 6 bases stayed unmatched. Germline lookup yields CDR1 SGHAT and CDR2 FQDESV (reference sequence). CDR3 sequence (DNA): TGTGCCAGCAGCCCACGACAGGGCCATGAGCAGTTCTTC. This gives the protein CASSPRQGHEQFF.

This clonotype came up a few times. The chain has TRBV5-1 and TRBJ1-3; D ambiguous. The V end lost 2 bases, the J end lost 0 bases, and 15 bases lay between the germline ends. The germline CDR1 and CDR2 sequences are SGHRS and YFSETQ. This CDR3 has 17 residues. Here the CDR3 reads CASSFGRKSLSGNTIYF. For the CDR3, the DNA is TGCGCCAGCAGCTTTGGACGGAAATCCCTCTCTGGAAACACCATATATTTT.

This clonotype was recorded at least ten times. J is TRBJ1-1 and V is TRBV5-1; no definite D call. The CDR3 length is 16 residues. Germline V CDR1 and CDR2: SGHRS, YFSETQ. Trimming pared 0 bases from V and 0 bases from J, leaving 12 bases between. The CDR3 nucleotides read TGCGCCAGCAGCTTGGCCGGTCGGGGTTTGAACACTGAAGCTTTCTTT. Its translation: CASSLAGRGLNTEAFF.

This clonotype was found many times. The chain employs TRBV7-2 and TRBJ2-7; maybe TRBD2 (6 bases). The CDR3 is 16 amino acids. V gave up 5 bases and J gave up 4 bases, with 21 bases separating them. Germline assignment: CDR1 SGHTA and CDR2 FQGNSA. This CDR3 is CASSLFGGAGVYEQYF. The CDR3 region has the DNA TGTGCCAGCAGCCTTTTTGGCGGGGCCGGGGTTTACGAGCAGTACTTC.

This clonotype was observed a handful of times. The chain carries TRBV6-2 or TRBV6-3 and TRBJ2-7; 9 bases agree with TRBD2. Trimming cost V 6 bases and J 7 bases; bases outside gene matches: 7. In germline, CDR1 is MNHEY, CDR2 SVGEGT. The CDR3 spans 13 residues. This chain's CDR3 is CASSGTSLGEQYF. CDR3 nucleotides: TGTGCCAGCAGCGGGACTAGCTTGGGGGAGCAGTACTTC.

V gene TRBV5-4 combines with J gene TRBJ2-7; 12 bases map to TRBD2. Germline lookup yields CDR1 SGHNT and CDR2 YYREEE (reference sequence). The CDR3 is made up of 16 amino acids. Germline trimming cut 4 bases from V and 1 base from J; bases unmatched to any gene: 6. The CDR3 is CASSNIGLAGSYEQYV. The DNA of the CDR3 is TGTGCCAGCAGCAACATTGGACTAGCGGGATCCTACGAGCAGTACGTC.

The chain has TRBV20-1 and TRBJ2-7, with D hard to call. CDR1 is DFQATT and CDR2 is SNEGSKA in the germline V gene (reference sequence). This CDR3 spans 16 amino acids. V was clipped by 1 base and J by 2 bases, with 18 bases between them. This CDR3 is CSARVEVGPFTYEQYV. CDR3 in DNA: TGCAGTGCTAGAGTGGAAGTAGGTCCCTTTACCTACGAGCAGTACGTC.

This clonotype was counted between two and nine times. CDR3 coding DNA: TGTGCCAGCACCAGTCGGGACGGGTCGGCCTATAATTCACCCCTCCACTTT. Translating gives CASTSRDGSAYNSPLHF. This sequence joins TRBV6-6 and TRBJ1-6; TRBD1 is a possible D gene (5 bases). This CDR3 is 17 amino acids long. V lost 7 bases and J lost 2, with 18 bases in between. Germline-derived CDR1 and CDR2 are MNHNY and SVGAGI (reference sequence).